This TCR beta chain emerged from a study of a mutant IDH1 vaccine in newly diagnosed glioma (dated by TCRdb to the early 2020s). Turning to the overall study: Patients received eight vaccinations in weeks 1, 3, 5, 7, 11, 15, 19 and 23, corresponding to visits V03 through V10. Vaccination began 4-6 weeks after radiotherapy alone, or alongside temozolomide cycles in the chemotherapy-containing groups. Of the approximately 34 treated patients, 62.5% were male and approximately 38% were female, and a mean age of around 40 years was recorded. Before enrollment, patients had received standard therapy of radiotherapy alone, temozolomide alone, or radiochemotherapy with temozolomide; most received the combination. Six visits were used for peripheral blood collection: V03 (baseline), V05, V07, V10, V12 and V13. For exploratory analyses, longitudinal TCRB deep sequencing was carried out in 25 treated patients wherever samples were available.

Points on this clone: The antigen it recognizes is unknown. Base qualities are not recorded, but no much larger clone differs from it by a single base.

The sample's time point, from its label and the paper: week 5, during vaccination. Each vaccine dose, consisting of 300 ug of a 20-mer mutant IDH1 peptide in Montanide, was administered subcutaneously with topical imiquimod. All donors had newly diagnosed IDH1-mutant astrocytomas of WHO grade 3 or 4 that showed loss of nuclear ATRX. The samples were drawn from NOA16, a multicentre, single-arm, open-label phase I trial in Germany that tested a mutant IDH1 peptide vaccine in humans for the first time. Genomic DNA for TCRB sequencing was extracted from EDTA blood using the DNeasy Blood and Tissue Kit. The CDR3 has 15 amino acids, counting the end cysteine and phenylalanine. Left in the record is the CDR3 DNA by itself, 45 bases read in frame from the first base. Trimming at the junction amounts to 5 bases on V and 0 bases on J, and the germline ends lie 11 bases apart. CDR1 and CDR2, per the germline V gene (reference sequence), are SGHAT and FQDESV.

On the study overall, not on this receptor specifically: PBMC samples for TCRB deep sequencing were selected based on availability. Across multiple MHC alleles, vaccine-induced immune responses were seen in around 94% of patients. Pseudoprogression appeared unrelated to alterations in the top peripheral T cell clonotypes detected by TCRB sequencing. It was noted by the authors that analyses of patient blood samples could not be reproduced owing to sample limitations.

The library was obtained by the immunoSEQ multiplex PCR assay. Rearranged TCR beta chain sequences were amplified with the hsTCRB Kit following the manufacturer's protocol. An Illumina MiSeq was used to sequence the TCRB libraries. Concerning the study's data processing: The kit vendor's proprietary platform handled demultiplexing, trimming and gene mapping. TCRdb obtained this table from immuneACCESS and retained in-frame rearrangements with V and J assigned. These tables miss some clones; where compared with another copy, unresolved V genes account for less than half of the shortfall, and the remainder is unexplained. Clonal size and the V and J genes are those of that table, whereas D and trimming came from the DNA. The table for this sample lists some 30,000 clones; more than 70% of them were counted only once. The top ten hold around a fifth of the sample.

The sample consisted of PBMCs, taken from a glioma patient whose treatment included an IDH1 peptide vaccine. This TCR was recovered from a man aged 18 to 29 with glioma. The chain uses TRBV11-1 and TRBJ2-1; too little of a D gene remains to name it. The CDR3 amino acid sequence is: CASSEYTDSYNEQFF. Here is the DNA: TGTGCCAGCAGCGAGTACACGGACTCCTACAATGAGCAGTTCTTC.